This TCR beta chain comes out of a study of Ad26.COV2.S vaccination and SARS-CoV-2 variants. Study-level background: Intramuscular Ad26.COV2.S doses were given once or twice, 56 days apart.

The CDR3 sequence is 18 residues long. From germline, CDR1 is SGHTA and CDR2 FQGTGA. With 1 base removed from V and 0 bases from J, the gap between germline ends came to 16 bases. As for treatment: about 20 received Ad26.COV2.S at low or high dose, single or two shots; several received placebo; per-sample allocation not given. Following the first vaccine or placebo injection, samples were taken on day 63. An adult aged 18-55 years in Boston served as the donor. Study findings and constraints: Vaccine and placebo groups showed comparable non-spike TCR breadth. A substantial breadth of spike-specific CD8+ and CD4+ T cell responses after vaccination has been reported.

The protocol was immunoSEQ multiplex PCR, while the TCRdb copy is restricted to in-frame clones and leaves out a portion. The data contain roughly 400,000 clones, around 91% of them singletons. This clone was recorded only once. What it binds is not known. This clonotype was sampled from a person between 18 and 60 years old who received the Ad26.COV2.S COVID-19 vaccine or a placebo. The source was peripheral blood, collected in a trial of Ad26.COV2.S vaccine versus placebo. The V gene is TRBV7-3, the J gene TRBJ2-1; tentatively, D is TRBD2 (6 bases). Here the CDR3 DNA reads TGTGCCAGCAGCTTAAATTTGGGGGGTTCACCCTCCTACAATGAGCAGTTCTTC. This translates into CASSLNLGGSPSYNEQFF. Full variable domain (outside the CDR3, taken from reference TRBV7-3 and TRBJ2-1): GAGVSQTPSNKVTEKGKYVELRCDPISGHTALYWYRQSLGQGPEFLIYFQGTGAADDSGLPNDRFFAVRPEGSVSTLKIQRTERGDSAVYLCASSLNLGGSPSYNEQFFGPGTRLTVL.